Reported below is one T cell receptor beta chain. The antigen it binds to is not known. Base qualities were left out, and no much larger clone turns up one base away. The data belong to a study of control samples from healthy donors and cancer patients (dated by TCRdb to the early 2020s). Preparation of the library involved the immunoSEQ multiplex PCR assay. In its TCRdb copy, this immuneACCESS table keeps in-frame sequences only and misses some clones. Where compared with another copy, unresolved V genes explain less than half of these, and the others have no known cause. The sample includes 90,000 to 100,000 clones, with around three quarters observed a single time. Approximately 10% of the sample is held by the ten biggest clonotypes. V is cut by 2 bases and J by 4 bases, and the space between the germline ends is 14 bases. The cysteine opens and the phenylalanine closes a CDR3 of 15 amino acids. Only CDR3 DNA is held: 45 bases, read in frame from base 1. CDR1 is given as KGHSH and CDR2 as LQKENI, both from the germline V gene.

The chain uses TRBV18 and TRBJ1-2; TRBD1 is a weak D gene call, 6 bases matching. The receptor's source is a young woman in good health. The sample comprised blood. The DNA is TGTGCCAGCTCACCAAGTCAACAGGGTGGCTATGGCTACACCTTC. The resulting protein is CASSPSQQGGYGYTF.